This T cell receptor (beta chain) was obtained from a study of blood T cells in healthy people across ages. A second 7 to 11 cycle PCR used barcoded and J-beta primers. TCRdb analysed the 5' RACE reads with MiXCR anew, one entry per CDR3 protein. Seen here are about 800,000 distinct CDR3 sequences, roughly 60% observed once, and the top ten hold around 22%. The CDR3 spans 16 residues. In germline, CDR1 is LGHDT, CDR2 YNNKEL (reference sequence). The V end lost 3 bases, the J end lost 0 bases, and 13 bases lay between the germline ends. J is TRBJ2-3 and V is TRBV3-1; D perhaps matches TRBD2 (6 bases). The sequenced sample was blood. This sequence originates from a man under 40 in good health. This CDR3 is CASSQSPGLSTDTQYF. In nucleotides, the CDR3 is TGTGCCAGCAGCCAGAGCCCGGGACTCAGCACAGATACGCAGTATTTT.